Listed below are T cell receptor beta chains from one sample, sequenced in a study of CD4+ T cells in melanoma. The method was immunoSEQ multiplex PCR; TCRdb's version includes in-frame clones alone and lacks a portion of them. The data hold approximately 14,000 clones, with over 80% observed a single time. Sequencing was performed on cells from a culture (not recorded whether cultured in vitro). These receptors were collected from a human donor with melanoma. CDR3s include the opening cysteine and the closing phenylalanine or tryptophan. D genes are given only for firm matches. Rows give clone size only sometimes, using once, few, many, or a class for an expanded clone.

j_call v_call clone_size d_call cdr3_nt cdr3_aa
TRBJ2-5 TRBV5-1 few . TGCGCCAGCAGCTTGAGGCCAAAAGAGACCCAGTACTTC CASSLRPKETQYF
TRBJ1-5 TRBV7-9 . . TGTGCCAGCAGCGGGGACACTCAGAATCAGCCCCAGCATTTT CASSGDTQNQPQHF
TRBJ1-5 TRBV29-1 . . TGCAGCGTTGCCCCCGGGTTGACCCGTCAGCCCCAGCATTTT CSVAPGLTRQPQHF
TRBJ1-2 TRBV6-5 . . TGTGCCAGCAGCCAGAGGGATGGCTATGGCTACACCTTC CASSQRDGYGYTF
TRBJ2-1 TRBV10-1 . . TGCGCCAGCAGTGAGTCCCTCTACAATGAGCAGTTCTTC CASSESLYNEQFF
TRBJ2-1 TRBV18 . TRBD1 TGTGCCAGCTCACCTGACAGGGAGAACAATGAGCAGTTCTTC CASSPDRENNEQFF
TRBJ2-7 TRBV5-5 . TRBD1 TGTGCCAGCAGCTTGTTGGGGACAGGGGGCCACCACGAGCAGTACTTC CASSLLGTGGHHEQYF
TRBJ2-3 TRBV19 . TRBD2 TGTGCCAGTAGTATACTGGCGGGGGGGCCGACAGATACGCAGTATTTT CASSILAGGPTDTQYF
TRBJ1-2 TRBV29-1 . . TGCAGCGTTGGGGCAGGAAACTATGGCTACACCTTC CSVGAGNYGYTF
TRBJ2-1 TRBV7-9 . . TGTGCCAGCTCCACAAAGTTGACACACAATGAGCAGTTCTTC CASSTKLTHNEQFF
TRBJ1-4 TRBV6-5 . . TGTGCCAGCAGTTACTCGAAAAAAGAAAAACTGTTTTTT CASSYSKKEKLFF
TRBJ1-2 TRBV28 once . TGTGCCAGCAGCCTACTCGCGGGGTTAGGCTACACCTTC CASSLLAGLGYTF
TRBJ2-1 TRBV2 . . TGTGCCAGCAGTTGGGACACCTCTAAGAGGATGGGTGAGCAGTTCTTC CASSWDTSKRMGEQFF
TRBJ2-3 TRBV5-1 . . TGCGCCAGCAGCCGGCGAGCGGTGGACAGCACAGATACGCAGTATTTT CASSRRAVDSTDTQYF
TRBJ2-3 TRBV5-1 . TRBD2 TGCGCCAGCAGCCCCGATCCGGGGGGGCTGAATACAGATACGCAGTATTTT CASSPDPGGLNTDTQYF
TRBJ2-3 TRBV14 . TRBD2 TGTGCCAGCAGCGAACGCCCTAAGCGGGGGGGCGTTACAGATACGCAGTATTTT CASSERPKRGGVTDTQYF
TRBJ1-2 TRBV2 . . TGTGCCAGCCTACCAGGGACACTCGATGGCTACACCTTC CASLPGTLDGYTF
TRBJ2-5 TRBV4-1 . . TGCGCCAGCAGCCATAGTCCACAGGGCGGGGAGACCCAGTACTTC CASSHSPQGGETQYF
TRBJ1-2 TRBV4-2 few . TGTGCCAGCAGCCAAGTCCTCCAGGGCGGCTACACCTTC CASSQVLQGGYTF
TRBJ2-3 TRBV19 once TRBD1 TGTGCCAGTAGGAACAGGGGGCAAGATACGCAGTATTTT CASRNRGQDTQYF
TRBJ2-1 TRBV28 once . TGTGCCAGCAGTCCTCCGTTGTTCGTGGAGCAGTTCTTC CASSPPLFVEQFF
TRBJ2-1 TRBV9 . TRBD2 TGTGCCAGCAGCGTAGGGGTGCGGGGGGGCCGTGTCCACAATGAGCAGTTCTTC CASSVGVRGGRVHNEQFF
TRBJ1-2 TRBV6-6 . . TGTGCCAGCACTTACAGGGTCGGGGCTGACGGCTACACCTTC CASTYRVGADGYTF
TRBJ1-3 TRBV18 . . TGTGCCAGCTCACCGGCGGCAGCTGGAAACACCATATATTTT CASSPAAAGNTIYF
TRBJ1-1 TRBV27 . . TGTGCCAGCAGTTTAAAATCGGCATTTAGGAACACTGAAGCTTTCTTT CASSLKSAFRNTEAFF
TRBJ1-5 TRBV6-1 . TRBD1 TGTGCCAGCAGGGATTACAGGGGGCTCAATCAGCCCCAGCATTTT CASRDYRGLNQPQHF
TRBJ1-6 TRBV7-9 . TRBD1 TGTGCCAGCAGCTTACAGGGGGAAAATTCACCCCTCCACTTT CASSLQGENSPLHF
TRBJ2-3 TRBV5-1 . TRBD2 TGCGCCAGCAGCATACGACTAGCGGGTGGCCCAACAGATACGCAGTATTTT CASSIRLAGGPTDTQYF
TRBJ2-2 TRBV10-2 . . TGCGCCAGCAGGGGGCGTTCAACCGGGGAGCTGTTTTTT CASRGRSTGELFF
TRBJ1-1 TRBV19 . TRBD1 TGTGCCAGTTGGGACCCGGGACAGGGGCCCACTGAAGCTTTCTTT CASWDPGQGPTEAFF
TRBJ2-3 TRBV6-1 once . TGTGCTAGCAGTGAAGGAATATGGGATACGCAGTATTTT CASSEGIWDTQYF
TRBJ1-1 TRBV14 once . TGTGCCAGCAGCTACCTTTGGAACACTGAAGCTTTCTTT CASSYLWNTEAFF
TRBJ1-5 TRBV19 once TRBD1 TGTGCCAGTAGCGTAACACAGGGGGCTCGCAATCAGCCCCAGCATTTT CASSVTQGARNQPQHF
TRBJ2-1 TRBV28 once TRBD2 TGTGCCAGCAGGATCGGGGGGACGACCTACAATGAGCAGTTCTTC CASRIGGTTYNEQFF
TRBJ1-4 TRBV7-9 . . TGTGCCAGCAGTCCCCTTCGGGGGCTGAGTAATGAAAAACTGTTTTTT CASSPLRGLSNEKLFF
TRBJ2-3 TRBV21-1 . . TGTGCCAGCAACAGAGCGGGACAGGGGAGATTTGGCGCAGATACGCAGTATTTT CASNRAGQGRFGADTQYF
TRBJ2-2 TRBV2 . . TGTGCCAGCAGCGGCAGTACCGGGGAGCTGTTTTTT CASSGSTGELFF
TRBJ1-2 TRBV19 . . TGTGCCAGTAGATCAACCCACCACTATGGCTACACCTTC CASRSTHHYGYTF
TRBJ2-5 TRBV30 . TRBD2 TGTGCCTGGAGTGTAACCCGGACTAGCGGGGGGATGAAGGAGACCCAGTACTTC CAWSVTRTSGGMKETQYF
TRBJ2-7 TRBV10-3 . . TGTGCCATCAGCCGCCTCGGCTCCTACGAGCAGTACTTC CAISRLGSYEQYF
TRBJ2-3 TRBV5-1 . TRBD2 TGCGCCAGCAGCACCGGGGGGGACACAGATACGCAGTATTTT CASSTGGDTDTQYF
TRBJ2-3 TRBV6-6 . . TGTGCCAGCAGGACCGTCCCGTACCCCCCAGATACGCAGTATTTT CASRTVPYPPDTQYF
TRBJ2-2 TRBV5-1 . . TGCGCCAGCAGTCGGAGCGACAGATTAGAATCCTTCGATCATCACGGGGAGCTGTTTTTT CASSRSDRLESFDHHGELFF
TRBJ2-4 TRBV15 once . TGTGCCACCAGCCCTACACTATGGCGGGGTGTTCTAGCCAAAAACATTCAGTACTTC CATSPTLWRGVLAKNIQYF
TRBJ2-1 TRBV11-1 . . TGTGCCAGCAGCCCCAGGGACTCGAGCTCCTACAATGAGCAGTTCTTC CASSPRDSSSYNEQFF
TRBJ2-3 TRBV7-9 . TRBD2 TGTGCCAGCAGCTTGGGACTAGTTGTCGGGGATACGCAGTATTTT CASSLGLVVGDTQYF
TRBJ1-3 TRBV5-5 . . TGTGCCAGCAGCTTGGATAATGGGAGGGGAAACACCATATATTTT CASSLDNGRGNTIYF
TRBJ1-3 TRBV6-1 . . TGTGCCAGCAGTTCTGGGACCCTAAGCACCATATATTTT CASSSGTLSTIYF
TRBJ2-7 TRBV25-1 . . TGTGCCAGTAATAGGGGTGCCTACGACGAGCAGTACTTC CASNRGAYDEQYF
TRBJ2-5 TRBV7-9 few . TGTGCCAGCAGCACCGGGGGTTCTGGGGAGACCCAGTACTTC CASSTGGSGETQYF
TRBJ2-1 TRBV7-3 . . TGTGCCAGCAGCTTAACGCCCCTAGACAATGAGCAGTTCTTC CASSLTPLDNEQFF
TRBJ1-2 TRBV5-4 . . TGTGCCAGCAGCTTGGCCTTACGGACAGCACCTAACTATGGCTACACCTTC CASSLALRTAPNYGYTF
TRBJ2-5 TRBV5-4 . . TGTGCCAGCAGCTTGGCAGGGGCTCAAGAGACCCAGTACTTC CASSLAGAQETQYF
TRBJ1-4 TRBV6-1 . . TGTGCCAGCAGAGAAATGCTATTGGGTGAAAAACTGTTTTTT CASREMLLGEKLFF
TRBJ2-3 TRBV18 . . TGTGCCAGCTCATACACTAGCACAGATACGCAGTATTTT CASSYTSTDTQYF
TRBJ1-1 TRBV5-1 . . TGCGCCAGCAGCTTGGTTCCCGGGGGAATCACTGAAGCTTTCTTT CASSLVPGGITEAFF
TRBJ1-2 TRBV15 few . TGTGCCACCAGCAGAGAGACGGGAGCAACCAGGTCCGACTACACCTTC CATSRETGATRSDYTF
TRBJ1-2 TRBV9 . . TGTGCCAGCACCCCAGTTGCGAGCGTCTATGGCTACACCTTC CASTPVASVYGYTF
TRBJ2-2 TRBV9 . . TGTGCCAGCAGCGTAACCGCACTCCGGGGAGCAGGGACCGGGGAGCTGTTTTTT CASSVTALRGAGTGELFF
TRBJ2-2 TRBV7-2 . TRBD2 TGTGCCAGCAGCTTAGCGCTCCGGGGGGTCACCGGGGAGCTGTTTTTT CASSLALRGVTGELFF